These 20 T cell receptor beta chains were sequenced from one sample in a study of blood T cells in healthy people across ages. The second PCR ran about 6 to 11 cycles with a sample-barcoded 5' primer and J-beta primers. TCRdb itself ran the 5' RACE reads through MiXCR, one entry per CDR3 protein. Found here are more than 700,000 distinct CDR3 sequences, about 47% of them singletons; the top ten hold less than 20%. Sequencing was done on a sample of blood. The receptor set was obtained from a man aged 80 or over in good health.

This clonotype was recorded at least ten times. The chain couples TRBV20-1 to TRBJ2-3; 12 bases are a match to TRBD2. The CDR3 consists of 14 residues. The ends lost 6 bases at V and 3 bases at J; junction bases unmatched: 4. Germline CDR1 DFQATT, CDR2 SNEGSKA (reference sequence). The CDR3 sequence is CSAMTSGRTDTQYF. The CDR3 coding sequence is TGCAGTGCCATGACTAGCGGGAGAACAGATACGCAGTATTTT.

This clonotype was recorded a few times. V is TRBV20-1 and J is TRBJ1-5, with a weak D call TRBD1 (5 bases). The CDR3 consists of 14 residues. Germline values: CDR1 DFQATT, CDR2 SNEGSKA (reference sequence). V lost 2 bases and J 0 bases, leaving 8 bases between the germline ends. The CDR3 spells CSARSGNSNQPQHF. DNA for the CDR3: TGCAGTGCTAGATCAGGGAATAGCAATCAGCCCCAGCATTTT.

The chain joins TRBV27 to TRBJ1-1; weak D call: TRBD1 (5 bases). This CDR3 is 14 amino acids long. Trimming pared 7 bases from V and 2 bases from J, leaving 14 bases between. CDR1 and CDR2 from the germline V gene are MNHEY and SMNVEV (reference sequence). DNA of the CDR3: TGTGCCAGCACTAACAGGCCGCTAAACACTGAAGCTTTCTTT. Protein: CASTNRPLNTEAFF.

In its sample, this clonotype was seen many times. The CDR3 reads CSVMDAETQYF. The CDR3 nucleotides are TGCAGCGTTATGGATGCTGAGACCCAGTACTTC. The chain carries TRBV29-1 and TRBJ2-5; D remains unclear. Trimming removed 5 bases at V and 5 bases at J, with 9 bases between. The CDR3 has 11 residues. Per the germline V gene, CDR1 is SQVTM and CDR2 is ANQGSEA.

In its sample, this clonotype was seen once. A junction boundary mismatches the germline segment, possibly from a read error. V and J are TRBV7-9 and TRBJ2-1, with D perhaps matching TRBD2 (5 bases). Germline V gene sequence: CDR1 SEHNR, CDR2 FQNEAQ (reference sequence). This CDR3 has 15 residues. As DNA, the CDR3 is TGTGCCAGCGGCTTTGCCAGCGGCGTCGGGAATGAGCAGTTCTTC. It encodes CASGFASGVGNEQFF.

This chain uses TRBV21-1 with TRBJ2-6; the table's D call TRBD2 went unverified against the DNA. TRBV21-1 is a documented pseudogene. This CDR3 comprises 17 residues. CDR3 DNA sequence: TGTGCCAGCAGCGGACTAGCGGGGCCCTTCGAGGCCAACGTCCTGACTTTC. Its translation: CASSGLAGPFEANVLTF.

This clonotype was picked up a small number of times. The chain recombines TRBV5-1 with TRBJ1-6; D is possibly TRBD1 (6 bases). CDR1 is SGHRS and CDR2 is YFSETQ in the germline V gene. CDR3 length equals 14 residues. Trimming pared 5 bases from V and 10 bases from J, leaving 16 bases between. CDR3 sequence reads: CASSGVQGGSPLHF. The DNA for the CDR3 is TGCGCCAGCAGTGGGGTACAGGGAGGCTCACCCCTCCACTTT. The full variable domain, with the rest looked up from reference TRBV5-1 and TRBJ1-6, is KAGVTQTPRYLIKTRGQQVTLSCSPISGHRSVSWYQQTPGQGLQFLFEYFSETQRNKGNFPGRFSGRQFSNSRSEMNVSTLELGDSALYLCASSGVQGGSPLHFGNGTRLTVT.

V is TRBV9 and J is TRBJ2-7, with 7 bases that match TRBD2. The CDR3 runs 15 residues. V was pared by 0 bases and J by 0 bases, with 3 bases of the junction left unmatched. Germline CDR1 reads SGDLS; CDR2 reads YYNGEE. Written as DNA, the CDR3 is TGTGCCAGCAGCGTAGGGAGCGGGAACTCCTACGAGCAGTACTTC. It specifies CASSVGSGNSYEQYF.

This clonotype was counted a few times. CDR3 in DNA: TGTGCCAGCAGCTGGGGACAGGCCGACACAGATACGCAGTATTTT. It is translated as CASSWGQADTDTQYF. This chain joins TRBV7-2 and TRBJ2-3, with 8 bases lining up with TRBD1. This CDR3 has 15 residues. Germline CDR1 reads SGHTA; CDR2 reads FQGNSA. V lost 4 bases and J lost 2; bases outside the gene matches: 5.

The chain carries TRBV29-1 and TRBJ2-7, with 10 bases identical to TRBD1. This CDR3 is built from 14 residues. CDR1 and CDR2 from the germline V gene are SQVTM and ANQGSEA. V was clipped by 6 bases and J by 3 bases; unmatched bases: 8. The CDR3 bases are TGCAGCGTCCATTTACGGGACAGGGGCTACGAGCAGTACTTC. It encodes CSVHLRDRGYEQYF.

In regard to this clonotype: One end of the junction is discordant with germline, which a read error may explain. The rearrangement links TRBV13 to TRBJ2-7, with TRBD1 matching 7 bases. Per germline, CDR1 PRHDT and CDR2 FYEKMQ (reference sequence). This CDR3 contains 14 residues. DNA for the CDR3: TGTGCCAGCAGCCAACAGGGGTTTCGCTACGAGCGGTACTTC. Encoded protein: CASSQQGFRYERYF.

This clonotype has only a few counts. This chain uses TRBV29-1 with TRBJ2-5, with 9 bases lining up with TRBD2. Per germline, CDR1 SQVTM and CDR2 ANQGSEA. The junction had 2 bases not matched to a gene; V was cut back by 4 bases and J by 2 bases. This CDR3 has 13 amino acids. The CDR3: CSVGSGGQETQYF. In DNA form, the CDR3 reads TGCAGCGTTGGTAGCGGGGGACAAGAGACCCAGTACTTC.

The genes are TRBV27 and TRBJ2-7, with TRBD1 identical over 10 bases. The length of the CDR3 is 14 residues. The germline V gene encodes CDR1 MNHEY and CDR2 SMNVEV (reference sequence). The trim removed 5 bases at V and 7 bases at J, leaving 8 bases unmatched. CDR3 DNA sequence: TGTGCCAGCAGTCGACAGGGGGCTAGGAGAGAGCAGTACTTC. Translated, it gives CASSRQGARREQYF.

The chain is built from TRBV12-3 or TRBV12-4 and TRBJ2-2; no clear D. CDR3 size: 16 residues. The V and J ends lost 3 bases and 0 bases respectively, with 11 bases between them. The CDR3 loop reads CASSLSESANTGELFF. As DNA, the CDR3 is TGTGCCAGCAGTTTGTCCGAATCCGCGAACACCGGGGAGCTGTTTTTT.

This clonotype was counted only a few times. The junction departs from germline at one end; a sequencing error may be responsible. The genes are TRBV11-2 and TRBJ2-5; unclear D gene. The CDR3 spans 12 residues. Germline V CDR1 and CDR2: SGHAT, FQNNGV. DNA for the CDR3: TGTGCCAGCAACTTAGCAAAGAAGACCCAGTACTTC. It encodes CASNLAKKTQYF.

There are many counts of this clonotype. The chain recombines TRBV3-1 with TRBJ2-7; TRBD2 matches 9 bases. The CDR3 extends over 15 amino acids. With 1 base clipped from V and 0 bases from J, the junction kept 1 base outside the gene matches. The germline CDR1 and CDR2 sequences are LGHDT and YNNKEL (reference sequence). The CDR3 DNA sequence: TGTGCCAGCAGCCAAGCGCGGGGGGGCTCCTACGAGCAGTACTTC. Translated, it gives CASSQARGGSYEQYF.

This sequence joins TRBV27 and TRBJ2-7; 8 positions match TRBD2. From germline, CDR1 is MNHEY and CDR2 SMNVEV (reference sequence). The CDR3 sequence is 15 residues long. Trimming took 5 bases from V and 3 from J; bases not matched to a gene: 9. The CDR3 loop is CASSPLGSGIYEQYF. Written as DNA, the CDR3 is TGTGCCAGCAGTCCCCTCGGTAGCGGGATCTACGAGCAGTACTTC.

This clonotype was observed a few times. This chain connects TRBV7-9 to TRBJ1-5, with TRBD1 as a possible D gene (5 bases). This CDR3 has 15 amino acids. Trimming stripped 4 bases from V and 5 bases from J, with 15 bases between. CDR1 and CDR2 from the germline V gene are SEHNR and FQNEAQ (reference sequence). This CDR3 is CASSSGTGNYQPQHF. DNA of the CDR3: TGTGCCAGCAGCTCCGGGACGGGGAACTATCAGCCCCAGCATTTT.

This clonotype was recorded a few times. The genes are TRBV6-4 and TRBJ2-1; 11 nucleotides align to TRBD2. CDR3 length: 15 amino acids. V was clipped by 6 bases and J by 1 base; unmatched bases: 2. Per germline, CDR1 MRHNA and CDR2 SNTAGT. CDR3 protein: CASRRLAGSYNEQFF. CDR3 nucleotide sequence: TGTGCCAGCAGGCGACTAGCGGGGTCCTACAATGAGCAGTTCTTC.

The rearrangement links TRBV3-1 to TRBJ2-1, with D maybe TRBD2 (6 bases). V was cut by 4 bases and J by 0 bases, with 10 bases left in between. The germline gives CDR1 LGHDT, CDR2 YNNKEL (reference sequence). The CDR3 spans 15 residues. CDR3: CASSRSAGSYNEQFF. The CDR3 DNA reads TGTGCCAGCAGCCGCTCAGCGGGCTCCTACAATGAGCAGTTCTTC.